These 14 T cell receptor beta chains were sequenced from one sample in a study of Graves' ophthalmopathy and Graves' hyperthyroidism. RNA transcripts were the template, and TCR beta CDR3 regions were amplified from them. First-round RT-PCR with HTBI primers preceded a second-round multiplex PCR. TCRdb called the multiplex PCR reads again in MiXCR, with one record for every CDR3 protein. The profile covers approximately 1.2 million distinct CDR3 sequences, with about 38% appearing a single time and roughly 11% taken by the ten largest. Source material: peripheral blood or thyroid tissue (not recorded which). The receptors here all came from an adult man with Graves' hyperthyroidism.

This clonotype was observed a few times. The V gene is TRBV12-3 or TRBV12-4, the J gene TRBJ1-2, with TRBD1 identical over 8 bases. The CDR3 runs to 16 residues. V shed 5 bases and J 4 bases; nucleotides not matched to a gene: 12. The CDR3 protein is CASSPLDRGVGYGYTF. The CDR3 coding sequence is TGTGCCAGCAGTCCCCTAGACAGGGGAGTCGGCTATGGCTACACCTTC.

In the case of this clonotype: This may be a read error: a much more frequent sequence differs by one nucleotide. The CDR3 nucleotides read TGTGCCAGCAGCTGGGACGGGCGACAAGAGACCCAGTACTTC. Amino acid sequence: CASSWDGRQETQYF. The chain recombines TRBV7-9 with TRBJ2-5; D is possibly TRBD1 or TRBD2 (5 bases each). Germline CDR1 reads SEHNR; CDR2 reads FQNEAQ (reference sequence). This CDR3 contains 14 residues. V dropped 4 bases and J dropped 2 bases, with 11 bases sitting between them.

This sequence joins TRBV9 and TRBJ2-2, with D tentatively TRBD1 (5 bases). CDR1 is SGDLS, CDR2 YYNGEE, per germline. The germline V and J ends were trimmed by 4 bases and 6 bases, with 13 bases remaining between them. The CDR3 loop spans 14 amino acids. The CDR3 loop reads CASSQESRAGELFF. For the CDR3, the DNA is TGTGCCAGCAGCCAAGAGTCCAGGGCCGGGGAGCTGTTTTTT.

This chain connects TRBV25-1 to TRBJ1-3; no definite D call. Per germline, CDR1 MGHDK and CDR2 SYGVNS. CDR3 length: 15 amino acids. Trimming shortened V by 1 base and J by 0 bases, and 7 bases separated the two germline ends. The CDR3: CASSESRGSGNTIYF. The CDR3, as DNA: TGTGCCAGCAGTGAATCTCGGGGCTCTGGAAACACCATATATTTT.

In this sample, this clonotype turned up many times. The chain recombines TRBV5-1 with TRBJ2-7; 10 nucleotides agree with TRBD2. Germline values: CDR1 SGHRS, CDR2 YFSETQ. The CDR3 has 15 residues. V shed 5 bases, J shed 0 bases, and the junction held 5 bases outside the gene matches. The CDR3 spells CASRTGTSDSYEQYF. CDR3 DNA sequence: TGCGCCAGCAGAACAGGGACTAGCGACTCCTACGAGCAGTACTTC.

This chain's CDR3 is CAWSRGSYEQYF. CDR3 nucleotides: TGTGCCTGGAGCAGGGGCTCCTACGAGCAGTACTTC. The chain links TRBV30 to TRBJ2-7; perhaps TRBD1 as D (6 bases). Germline V gene lookup returns CDR1 GTSNPN and CDR2 SVGIG (reference sequence). The V end lost 3 bases, the J end lost 0 bases, and 6 bases lay between the germline ends. The length of the CDR3 is 12 residues.

This clonotype has ten or more counts. This chain links TRBV2 with TRBJ2-7, with 16 positions matching TRBD2. Trimming removed 4 bases from V and 5 bases from J; junction bases left unmatched: 2. CDR3 length: 15 residues. Germline V CDR1 and CDR2: SNHLY, FYNNEI. DNA for the CDR3: TGTGCCAGCAGTGGGGGACTAGCGGGAGGGCACGAGCAGTACTTC. Residues: CASSGGLAGGHEQYF.

The chain carries TRBV10-2 and TRBJ1-5, with a possible D match to TRBD1 (5 bases). Germline V lookup: CDR1 WSHSY, CDR2 SAAADI. Trimming left V 2 bases short and J 5 bases short, with 16 bases between. The CDR3 sequence is 16 residues long. DNA of the CDR3: TGCGCCAGCAGTGAGAGTGGGGAGGGGCGGCATCAGCCCCAGCATTTT. This codes for CASSESGEGRHQPQHF.

About this clonotype itself: The conserved closing phenylalanine or tryptophan is absent in this CDR3, likely reflecting a read error. The chain has TRBV5-1 and TRBJ2-5; 11 positions match TRBD2. The CDR3 contains 14 residues. After removal of 2 bases from V and 7 bases from J, the junction contained 4 bases not matched to a gene. Germline V lookup: CDR1 SGHRS, CDR2 YFSETQ. The CDR3 nucleotides read TGCGCCAGCAGCTTTAGCGGGGGGGCCGGGACCCAGTACCTC. Translated, it gives CASSFSGGAGTQYL.

Only a few counts were recorded for this clonotype. The chain uses TRBV11-2 and TRBJ1-6; possible D gene TRBD1, 5 bases. The germline V gene encodes CDR1 SGHAT and CDR2 FQNNGV. This CDR3 is built from 15 residues. V was trimmed by 7 bases and J by 7 bases, leaving 17 bases between them. The CDR3 protein is CASTFTRGQNSPLHF. CDR3 DNA: TGTGCCAGCACCTTTACTCGGGGCCAGAATTCACCCCTCCACTTT.

The chain joins TRBV12-3 or TRBV12-4 to TRBJ2-5, with 7 nucleotides matching TRBD1. The CDR3 extends over 14 amino acids. The J segment lost 2 bases and the V segment lost 7 bases, leaving 7 bases of the junction unmatched. CDR3 sequence reads: CASIKRDSQETQYF. CDR3 DNA sequence: TGTGCCAGCATAAAAAGGGACAGTCAAGAGACCCAGTACTTC.

The chain recombines TRBV19 with TRBJ1-2, with D unclear. Germline loops: CDR1 LNHDA, CDR2 SQIVND (reference sequence). The CDR3 consists of 12 residues. The CDR3 spells CARDTWEYGYTF. For the CDR3, the DNA is TGTGCTAGAGATACTTGGGAATATGGCTACACCTTC.

This clonotype was recorded many times. The chain is built from TRBV4-1 and TRBJ2-5; D gene uncertain. The CDR3 spans 14 residues. Germline CDR1 MGHRA, CDR2 YSYEKL. The ends were cut back, 0 bases at V and 4 bases at J, with 9 bases in the middle. CDR3 bases: TGCGCCAGCAGCCAAGATTTTGTCAGAGAGACCCAGTACTTC. Amino acid sequence: CASSQDFVRETQYF.

A few counts support this clonotype. The chain combines TRBV27 with TRBJ1-5; D not resolved. Germline V lookup: CDR1 MNHEY, CDR2 SMNVEV (reference sequence). This CDR3 has 13 residues. With 8 bases removed from V and 2 bases from J, the gap between germline ends came to 10 bases. The CDR3 sequence is CASCILRNQPQHF. The CDR3 DNA sequence: TGTGCCAGCTGTATTCTCCGCAATCAGCCCCAGCATTTT.